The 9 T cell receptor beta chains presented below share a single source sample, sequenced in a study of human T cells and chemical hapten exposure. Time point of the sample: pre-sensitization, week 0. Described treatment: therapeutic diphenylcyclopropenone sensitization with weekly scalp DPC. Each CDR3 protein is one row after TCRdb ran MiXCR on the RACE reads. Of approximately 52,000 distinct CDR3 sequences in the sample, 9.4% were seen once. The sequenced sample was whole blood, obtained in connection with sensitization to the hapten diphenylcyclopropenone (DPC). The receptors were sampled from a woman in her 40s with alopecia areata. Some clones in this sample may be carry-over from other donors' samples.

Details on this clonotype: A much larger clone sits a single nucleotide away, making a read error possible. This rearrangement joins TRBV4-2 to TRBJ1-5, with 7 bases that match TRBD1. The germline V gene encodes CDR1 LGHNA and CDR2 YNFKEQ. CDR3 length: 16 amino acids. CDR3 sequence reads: CASSQDGGQLNQPRHF. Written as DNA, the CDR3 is TGTGCCAGCAGCCAAGATGGGGGACAGCTCAATCAGCCCCGGCATTTT.

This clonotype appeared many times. CDR3: CASSLAAAETQYF. The CDR3 DNA reads as TGTGCCAGCAGCTTAGCAGCGGCAGAGACCCAGTACTTC. This chain links TRBV7-2 with TRBJ2-5; D is perhaps TRBD2 (5 bases). Germline V gene sequence: CDR1 SGHTA, CDR2 FQGNSA. The V end lost 0 bases, the J end lost 4 bases, and 6 bases lay between the germline ends. This CDR3 has 13 residues. Full variable domain (remainder filled in from reference TRBV7-2 and TRBJ2-5): GAGVSQSPSNKVTEKGKDVELRCDPISGHTALYWYRQSLGQGLEFLIYFQGNSAPDKSGLPSDRFSAERTGGSVSTLTIQRTQQEDSAVYLCASSLAAAETQYFGPGTRLLVL.

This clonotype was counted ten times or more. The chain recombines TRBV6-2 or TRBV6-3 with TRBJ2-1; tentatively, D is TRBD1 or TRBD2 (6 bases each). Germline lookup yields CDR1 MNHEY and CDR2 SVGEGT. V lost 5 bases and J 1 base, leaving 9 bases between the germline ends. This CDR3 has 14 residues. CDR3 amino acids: CASSTGRSYNEQFF. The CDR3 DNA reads TGTGCCAGCAGTACAGGGAGGTCCTACAATGAGCAGTTCTTC.

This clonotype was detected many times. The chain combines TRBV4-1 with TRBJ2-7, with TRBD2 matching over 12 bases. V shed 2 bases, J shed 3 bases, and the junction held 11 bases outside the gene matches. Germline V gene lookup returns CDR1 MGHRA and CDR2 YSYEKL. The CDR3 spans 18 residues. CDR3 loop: CASSQQPPGLAGFYEQYF. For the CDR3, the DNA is TGCGCCAGCAGCCAACAACCCCCCGGACTAGCGGGGTTCTACGAGCAGTACTTC.

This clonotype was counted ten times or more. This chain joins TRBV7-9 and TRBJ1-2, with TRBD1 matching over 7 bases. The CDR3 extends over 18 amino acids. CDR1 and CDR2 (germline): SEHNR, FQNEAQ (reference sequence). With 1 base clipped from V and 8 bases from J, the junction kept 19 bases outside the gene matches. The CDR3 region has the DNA TGTGCCAGCAGCTTAGGTTTCCAAGGGGGCACCATGATTACAGGCTACACCTTC. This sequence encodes CASSLGFQGGTMITGYTF.

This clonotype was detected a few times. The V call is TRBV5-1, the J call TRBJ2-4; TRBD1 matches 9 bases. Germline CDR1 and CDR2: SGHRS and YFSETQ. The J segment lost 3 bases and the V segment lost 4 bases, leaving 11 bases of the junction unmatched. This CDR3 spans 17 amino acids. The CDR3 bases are TGCGCCAGCAGCCCTACCCTGGACAGGGGAATCAAAAACATTCAGTACTTC. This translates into CASSPTLDRGIKNIQYF. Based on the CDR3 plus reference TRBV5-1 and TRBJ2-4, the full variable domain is KAGVTQTPRYLIKTRGQQVTLSCSPISGHRSVSWYQQTPGQGLQFLFEYFSETQRNKGNFPGRFSGRQFSNSRSEMNVSTLELGDSALYLCASSPTLDRGIKNIQYFGAGTRLSVL.

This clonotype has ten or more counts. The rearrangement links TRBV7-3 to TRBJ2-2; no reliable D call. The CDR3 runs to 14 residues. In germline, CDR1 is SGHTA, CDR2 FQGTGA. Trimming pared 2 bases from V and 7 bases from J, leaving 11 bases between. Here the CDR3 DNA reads TGTGCCAGCAGCTTAGGACCGAGTAGCGGGGAGCTGTTTTTT. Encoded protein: CASSLGPSSGELFF. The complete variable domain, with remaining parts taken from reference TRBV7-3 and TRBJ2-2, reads GAGVSQTPSNKVTEKGKYVELRCDPISGHTALYWYRQSLGQGPEFLIYFQGTGAADDSGLPNDRFFAVRPEGSVSTLKIQRTERGDSAVYLCASSLGPSSGELFFGEGSRLTVL.

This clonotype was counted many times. The CDR3 region is CASSWTGTGEKLFF. The DNA of the CDR3 is TGTGCCAGCAGCTGGACCGGGACAGGAGAAAAACTGTTTTTT. This chain connects TRBV11-2 to TRBJ1-4; 8 nucleotides line up with TRBD1. Germline CDR1 and CDR2: SGHAT and FQNNGV. This CDR3 contains 14 residues. J was trimmed by 8 bases and V by 4 bases; bases with no gene match: 6.

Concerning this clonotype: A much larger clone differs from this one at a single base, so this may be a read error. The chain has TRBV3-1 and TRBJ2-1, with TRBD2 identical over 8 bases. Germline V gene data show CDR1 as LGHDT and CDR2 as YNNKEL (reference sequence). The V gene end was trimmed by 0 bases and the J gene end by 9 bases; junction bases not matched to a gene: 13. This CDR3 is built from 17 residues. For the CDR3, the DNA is TGTGCCAGCAGCCAAGATGCGATAGCGGGGCTTCTCATTGAGCAGTTCTTC. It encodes CASSQDAIAGLLIEQFF.